This T cell receptor beta chain was found in a study of T cells in localized non-small cell lung cancer. Study conclusions and caveats: For the top 100 tumor clones, a median about 57 also appeared in adjacent lung. Clonality peaked in uninvolved adjacent lung rather than tumor.

The sample holds one count of this clone. The antigen is undetermined. The germline gives CDR1 SGHNT, CDR2 YYREEE (reference sequence). Trimming cost V 4 bases and J 5 bases; bases outside gene matches: 7. CDR3 size: 16 residues. TCRdb keeps only in-frame clones here, not all; method: immunoSEQ multiplex PCR. In the table there are about 34,000 clones, just over 90% of which are singletons. This rearrangement joins TRBV5-4 to TRBJ2-5, with TRBD2 matching 14 bases. This TCR was recovered from a female donor older than 55 with stage I lung adenocarcinoma. The specimen was peripheral blood, collected before any cancer treatment. CDR3 sequence: CASSPWTSGGKETQYF. The CDR3 nucleotides are TGTGCCAGCAGCCCCTGGACTAGCGGGGGGAAGGAGACCCAGTACTTC.